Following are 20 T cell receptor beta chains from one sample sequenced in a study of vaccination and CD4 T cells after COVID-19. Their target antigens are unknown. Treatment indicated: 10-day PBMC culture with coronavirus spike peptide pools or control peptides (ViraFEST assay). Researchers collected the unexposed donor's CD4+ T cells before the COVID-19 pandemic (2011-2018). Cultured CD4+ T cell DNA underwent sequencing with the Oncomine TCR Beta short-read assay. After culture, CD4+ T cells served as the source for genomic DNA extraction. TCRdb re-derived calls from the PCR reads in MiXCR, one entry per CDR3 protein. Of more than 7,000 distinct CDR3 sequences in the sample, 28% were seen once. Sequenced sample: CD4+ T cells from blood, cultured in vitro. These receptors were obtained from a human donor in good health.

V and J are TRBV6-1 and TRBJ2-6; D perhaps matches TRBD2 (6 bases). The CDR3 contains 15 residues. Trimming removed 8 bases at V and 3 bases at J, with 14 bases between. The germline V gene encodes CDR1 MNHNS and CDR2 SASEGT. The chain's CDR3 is CASAEGGGGANVLTF. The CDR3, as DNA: TGTGCCAGCGCGGAGGGAGGAGGTGGGGCCAACGTCCTGACTTTC.

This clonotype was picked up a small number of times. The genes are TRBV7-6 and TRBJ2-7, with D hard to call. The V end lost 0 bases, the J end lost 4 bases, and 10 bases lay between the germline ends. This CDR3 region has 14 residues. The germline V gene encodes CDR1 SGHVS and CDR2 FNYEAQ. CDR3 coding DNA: TGTGCCAGCAGCTTAGCTAGGGAAGGGTACGAGCAGTACTTC. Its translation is CASSLAREGYEQYF. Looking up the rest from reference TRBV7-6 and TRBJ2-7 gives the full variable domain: GAGVSQSPRYKVTKRGQDVALRCDPISGHVSLYWYRQALGQGPEFLTYFNYEAQQDKSGLPNDRFSAERPEGSISTLTIQRTEQRDSAMYRCASSLAREGYEQYFGPGTRLTVT.

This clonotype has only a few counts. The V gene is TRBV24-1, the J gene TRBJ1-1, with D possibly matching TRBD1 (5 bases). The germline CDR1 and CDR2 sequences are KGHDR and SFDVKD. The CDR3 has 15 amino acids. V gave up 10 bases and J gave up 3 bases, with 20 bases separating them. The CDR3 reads CATPAPEGRYTEAFF. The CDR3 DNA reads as TGTGCCACTCCCGCTCCGGAGGGGAGGTACACTGAAGCTTTCTTT.

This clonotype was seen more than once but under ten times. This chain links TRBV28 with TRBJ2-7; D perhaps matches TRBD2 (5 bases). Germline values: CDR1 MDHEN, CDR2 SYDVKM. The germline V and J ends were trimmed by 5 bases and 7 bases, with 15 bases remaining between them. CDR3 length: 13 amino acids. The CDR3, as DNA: TGTGCCAGCAGTGAGGTCCGCCGGGGTGAGCAGTACTTC. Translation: CASSEVRRGEQYF.

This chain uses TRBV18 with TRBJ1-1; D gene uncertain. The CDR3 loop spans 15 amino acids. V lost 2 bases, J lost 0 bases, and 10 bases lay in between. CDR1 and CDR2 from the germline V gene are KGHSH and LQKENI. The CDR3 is CASSPVGGMNTEAFF. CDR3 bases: TGTGCCAGCTCACCAGTGGGAGGTATGAACACTGAAGCTTTCTTT.

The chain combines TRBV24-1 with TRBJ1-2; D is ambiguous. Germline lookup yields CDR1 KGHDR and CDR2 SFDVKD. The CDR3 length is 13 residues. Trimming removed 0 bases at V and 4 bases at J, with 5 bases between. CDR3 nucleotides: TGTGCCACCAGTGATTTGAACGGCTATGGCTACACCTTC. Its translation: CATSDLNGYGYTF.

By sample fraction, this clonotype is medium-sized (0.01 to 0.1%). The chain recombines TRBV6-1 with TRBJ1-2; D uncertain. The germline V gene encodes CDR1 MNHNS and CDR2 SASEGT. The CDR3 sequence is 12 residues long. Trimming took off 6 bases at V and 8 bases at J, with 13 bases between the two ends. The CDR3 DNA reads TGTGCCAGCAGCCAGGTCACGGGGGGCTACACCTTC. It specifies CASSQVTGGYTF.

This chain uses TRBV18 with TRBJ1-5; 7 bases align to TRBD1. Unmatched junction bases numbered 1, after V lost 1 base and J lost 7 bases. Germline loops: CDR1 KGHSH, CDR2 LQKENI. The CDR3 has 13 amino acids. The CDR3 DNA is TGTGCCAGCTCACCACTGGACAGGCAGCCCCAGCATTTT. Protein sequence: CASSPLDRQPQHF.

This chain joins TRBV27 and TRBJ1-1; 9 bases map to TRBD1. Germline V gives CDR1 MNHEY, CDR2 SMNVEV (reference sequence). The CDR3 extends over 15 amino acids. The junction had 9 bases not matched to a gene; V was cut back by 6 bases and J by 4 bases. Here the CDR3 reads CASREQGAPVTEAFF. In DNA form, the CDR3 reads TGTGCCAGCAGAGAACAGGGGGCGCCTGTCACTGAAGCTTTCTTT.

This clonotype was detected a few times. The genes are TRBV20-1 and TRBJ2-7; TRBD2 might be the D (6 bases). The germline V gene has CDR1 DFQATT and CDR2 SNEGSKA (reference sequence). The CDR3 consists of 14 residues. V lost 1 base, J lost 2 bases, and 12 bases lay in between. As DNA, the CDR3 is TGCAGTGCTAGAGTTGCGGGACTGGCCTACGAGCAGTACTTC. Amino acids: CSARVAGLAYEQYF.

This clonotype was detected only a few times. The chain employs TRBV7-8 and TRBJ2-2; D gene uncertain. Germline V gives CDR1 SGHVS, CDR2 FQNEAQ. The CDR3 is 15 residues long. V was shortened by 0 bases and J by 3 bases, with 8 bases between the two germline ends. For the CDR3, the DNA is TGTGCCAGCAGCTTAGCGTGGGGTGACACCGGGGAGCTGTTTTTT. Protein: CASSLAWGDTGELFF.

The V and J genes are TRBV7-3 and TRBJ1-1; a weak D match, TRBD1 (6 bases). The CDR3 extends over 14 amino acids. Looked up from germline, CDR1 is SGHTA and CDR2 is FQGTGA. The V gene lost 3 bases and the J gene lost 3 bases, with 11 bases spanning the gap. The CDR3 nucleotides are TGTGCCAGCAGCTTCACAGGGTTGGACACTGAAGCTTTCTTT. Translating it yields CASSFTGLDTEAFF.

The CDR3 nucleotides read TGTGCCAGCAGCTTATACGCCGTGGCTAGCGGCTACGAGCAGTACTTC. This codes for CASSLYAVASGYEQYF. The chain carries TRBV7-2 and TRBJ2-1; 7 nucleotides line up with TRBD2. The J call may be wrong; the DNA end is better matched by TRBJ2-7. CDR1 and CDR2 (germline): SGHTA, FQGNSA. There are 16 residues in the CDR3.

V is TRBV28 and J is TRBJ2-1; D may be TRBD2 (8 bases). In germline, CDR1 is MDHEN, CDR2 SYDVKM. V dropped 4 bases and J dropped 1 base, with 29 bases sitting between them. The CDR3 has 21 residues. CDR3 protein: CASSSRGGTYSGTDSYNEQFF. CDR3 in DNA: TGTGCCAGCAGTTCCCGCGGGGGGACATATTCCGGGACAGATTCCTACAATGAGCAGTTCTTC.

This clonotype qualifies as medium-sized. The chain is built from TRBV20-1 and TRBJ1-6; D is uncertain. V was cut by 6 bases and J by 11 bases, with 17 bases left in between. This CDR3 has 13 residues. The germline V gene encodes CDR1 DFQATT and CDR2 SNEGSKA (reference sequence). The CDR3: CSANGGFQTPLHF. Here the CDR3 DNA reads TGCAGTGCGAACGGAGGATTTCAGACACCCCTCCACTTT.

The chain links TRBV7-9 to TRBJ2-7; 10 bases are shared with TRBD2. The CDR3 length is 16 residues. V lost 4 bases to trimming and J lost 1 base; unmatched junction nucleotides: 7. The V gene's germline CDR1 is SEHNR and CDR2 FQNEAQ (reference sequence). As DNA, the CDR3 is TGTGCCAGCAGCTCCCCCAAGCGGGAGGGTTCCTACGAGCAGTACTTC. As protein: CASSSPKREGSYEQYF.

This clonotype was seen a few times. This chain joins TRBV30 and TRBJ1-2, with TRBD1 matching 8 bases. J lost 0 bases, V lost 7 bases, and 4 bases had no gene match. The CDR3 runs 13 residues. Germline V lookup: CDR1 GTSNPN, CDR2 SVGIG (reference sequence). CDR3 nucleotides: TGTGCCTCCACAGGGGGAGCTAACTATGGCTACACCTTC. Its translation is CASTGGANYGYTF.

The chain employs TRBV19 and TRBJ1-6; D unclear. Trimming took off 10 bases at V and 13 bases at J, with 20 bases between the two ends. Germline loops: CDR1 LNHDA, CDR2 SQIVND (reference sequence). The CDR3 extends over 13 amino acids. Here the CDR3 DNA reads TGTGCCACTAAAGACCCCTCGGAGTCCCCCCTCCACTTT. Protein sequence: CATKDPSESPLHF.

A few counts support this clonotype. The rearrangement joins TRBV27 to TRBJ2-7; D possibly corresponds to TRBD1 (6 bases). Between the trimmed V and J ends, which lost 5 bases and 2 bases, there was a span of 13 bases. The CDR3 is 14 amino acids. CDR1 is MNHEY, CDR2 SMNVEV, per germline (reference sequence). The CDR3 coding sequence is TGTGCCAGCAGTCCCTTACAGGGCCCCTACGAGCAGTACTTC. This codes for CASSPLQGPYEQYF.

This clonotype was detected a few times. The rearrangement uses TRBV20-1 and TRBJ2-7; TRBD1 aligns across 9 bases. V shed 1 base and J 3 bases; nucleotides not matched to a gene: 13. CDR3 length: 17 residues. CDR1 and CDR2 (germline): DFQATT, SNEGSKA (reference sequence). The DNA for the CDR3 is TGCAGTGCTAGAGCCACCACCGGGACAGGGAGCTTCTACGAGCAGTACTTC. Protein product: CSARATTGTGSFYEQYF.